This T cell receptor beta chain is drawn from a study of cytomegalovirus exposure and HLA in healthy donors. Points from the study as a whole: TCR clusters originating in the first cohort tended to co-occur in the roughly 130 validation repertoires, according to a later analysis. Most TCR sequences were rare, but some public TCRs occurred in many donors.

With regard to this clone: Its antigen is not identified.

Assay: immunoSEQ multiplex PCR; the TCRdb copy retains only in-frame clones and omits some. The data show about 150,000 clones, approximately 93% seen once. The donors were part of the validation cohort of 120 subjects. That cohort was separate from the first cohort, which comprised under 750 subjects. The sample taken for sequencing was PBMCs. This receptor was obtained from a man younger than 35 in good health and CMV-seronegative.

The CDR3 protein is CASSRGGEYNEQFF. The DNA for the CDR3 is TGCGCCAGCAGCCGCGGGGGGGAGTACAATGAGCAGTTCTTC. The chain couples TRBV5-1 to TRBJ2-1; 9 nucleotides align to TRBD2. The CDR3 has 14 amino acids. Per germline, CDR1 SGHRS and CDR2 YFSETQ. V shed 4 bases and J 4 bases; nucleotides not matched to a gene: 3.